A single sample is the source of the 21 T cell receptor beta chains below, sequenced in a study of cytomegalovirus exposure and HLA in healthy donors. This table comes from immunoSEQ multiplex PCR, and its TCRdb copy is limited to in-frame clones, with some not included. The sample yields 130,000 to 150,000 clones, approximately 90% seen once. The sequenced material came from PBMCs. The receptors come from a young man in good health and CMV-seronegative.

The V gene is TRBV2, the J gene TRBJ2-5, with TRBD2 matching over 7 bases. Germline V gives CDR1 SNHLY, CDR2 FYNNEI. V trimming: 6 bases; J trimming: 1 base; junction bases outside the gene matches: 5. CDR3 length: 14 residues. In DNA, the CDR3 is TGTGCCAGCAGCACGACTAGCCTCCAAGAGACCCAGTACTTC. Protein product: CASSTTSLQETQYF.

V and J are TRBV25-1 and TRBJ2-5; 8 bases agree with TRBD1. The junction had 8 bases not matched to a gene; V was cut back by 7 bases and J by 4 bases. This CDR3 spans 14 amino acids. Germline lookup yields CDR1 MGHDK and CDR2 SYGVNS. CDR3 in DNA: TGTGCCAGCATGCCGCGGACAGGGACAGAGACCCAGTACTTC. This gives the protein CASMPRTGTETQYF.

The V call is TRBV18, the J call TRBJ1-5; the D is unclear. Germline CDR1 KGHSH, CDR2 LQKENI. Trimming took off 1 base at V and 7 bases at J, with 14 bases between the two ends. The CDR3 loop spans 15 amino acids. CDR3 coding DNA: TGTGCCAGCTCACCACGGGCCACGCCGGGGCAGCCCCAGCATTTT. Amino acid sequence: CASSPRATPGQPQHF.

This chain connects TRBV6-5 to TRBJ2-5, with 10 bases that match TRBD1. This CDR3 has 16 residues. Germline V gene sequence: CDR1 MNHEY, CDR2 SVGAGI. V lost 4 bases, J lost 3 bases, and 8 bases stayed unmatched. DNA of the CDR3: TGTGCCAGCAGTTTGGGACCCGGGACAGGGGAAGAGACCCAGTACTTC. It codes for CASSLGPGTGEETQYF.

The rearrangement links TRBV9 to TRBJ2-3; D is perhaps TRBD1 (5 bases). The length of the CDR3 is 13 residues. Between the trimmed V and J ends, which lost 4 bases and 6 bases, there was a span of 12 bases. Germline-derived CDR1 and CDR2 are SGDLS and YYNGEE. The CDR3 DNA reads TGTGCCAGCAGCTTACAGGCTCCGGATACGCAGTATTTT. Its protein product is CASSLQAPDTQYF. The whole variable domain, filled in from reference TRBV9 and TRBJ2-3, reads DSGVTQTPKHLITATGQRVTLRCSPRSGDLSVYWYQQSLDQGLQFLIQYYNGEERAKGNILERFSAQQFPDLHSELNLSSLELGDSALYFCASSLQAPDTQYFGPGTRLTVL.

This clone occurred a few times. V is TRBV5-1 and J is TRBJ1-3; 9 bases are shared with TRBD1. This CDR3 comprises 15 residues. The junction had 7 bases not matched to a gene; V was cut back by 1 base and J by 8 bases. The germline V gene encodes CDR1 SGHRS and CDR2 YFSETQ. CDR3 nucleotides: TGCGCCAGCAGCTTGCGGGGGACAGGGAGGGACACCATATATTTT. As protein: CASSLRGTGRDTIYF.

The rearrangement links TRBV6-1 to TRBJ2-7, with 8 bases identical to TRBD2. CDR1 is MNHNS and CDR2 is SASEGT in the germline V gene. The CDR3 is made up of 15 amino acids. Losses at the gene ends were 4 bases for V and 4 bases for J; bases not matched to a gene: 9. CDR3 amino acids: CASSVGGRKRYEQYV. Written as DNA, the CDR3 is TGTGCCAGCAGTGTAGGCGGGAGGAAAAGGTACGAGCAGTACGTC.

This clone appeared a few times. This sequence joins TRBV27 and TRBJ2-7; 7 nucleotides align to TRBD1. This CDR3 is 14 amino acids long. V dropped 2 bases and J dropped 3; count of bases not matched to a gene: 4. Germline CDR1 is MNHEY and CDR2 is SMNVEV (reference sequence). The CDR3 DNA reads TGTGCCAGCAGTTTACCGGGACAGAACTACGAGCAGTACTTC. Its protein product is CASSLPGQNYEQYF.

The V and J genes are TRBV6-5 and TRBJ1-2; D call uncertain. Trimming shortened V by 0 bases and J by 2 bases, and 7 bases separated the two germline ends. The CDR3 loop spans 14 amino acids. In germline, CDR1 is MNHEY, CDR2 SVGAGI. The CDR3 nucleotides are TGTGCCAGCAGTTACTCGAGGGAAAACTATGGCTACACCTTC. Amino acid sequence: CASSYSRENYGYTF.

The chain joins TRBV6-1 to TRBJ1-6, with 9 nucleotides matching TRBD1. J gave up 9 bases and V 6 bases, and 9 bases lay outside the gene matches. The germline CDR1 and CDR2 sequences are MNHNS and SASEGT. CDR3 length: 15 amino acids. The CDR3 sequence: CASRLTGGGFSPLHF. In DNA, the CDR3 is TGTGCCAGCAGACTAACAGGGGGCGGATTTTCACCCCTCCACTTT.

The chain couples TRBV7-9 to TRBJ2-1; tentative D call: TRBD2 (5 bases). Germline values: CDR1 SEHNR, CDR2 FQNEAQ (reference sequence). The CDR3 has 11 residues. V gave up 7 bases and J gave up 9 bases, with 10 bases separating them. The CDR3 DNA follows: TGTGCCAGCACTATTGGAGGTGAGCAGTTCTTC. It specifies CASTIGGEQFF.

The chain carries TRBV18 and TRBJ1-5, with D hard to call. CDR3 length equals 14 residues. Germline-derived CDR1 and CDR2 are KGHSH and LQKENI. Between the trimmed V and J ends, which lost 4 bases and 0 bases, there was a span of 7 bases. The CDR3 loop reads CASSQDYSNQPQHF. The CDR3 region has the DNA TGTGCCAGCTCACAGGACTATAGCAATCAGCCCCAGCATTTT.

The chain joins TRBV7-2 to TRBJ1-2; D may be TRBD1 (6 bases). CDR3 length: 18 amino acids. Germline CDR1 and CDR2: SGHTA and FQGNSA. V gave up 1 base and J gave up 1 base, with 19 bases separating them. CDR3 loop: CASSLGVTGHIDNYGYTF. The CDR3 nucleotides read TGTGCCAGCAGCTTAGGGGTGACGGGACACATCGATAACTATGGCTACACCTTC.

The chain uses TRBV6-5 and TRBJ2-7, with 9 nucleotides matching TRBD2. The junction had 6 bases not matched to a gene; V was cut back by 2 bases and J by 4 bases. Germline CDR1 is MNHEY and CDR2 is SVGAGI. The CDR3 is made up of 15 amino acids. CDR3 sequence reads: CASSYAGLAEYEQYF. The CDR3 bases are TGTGCCAGCAGTTACGCGGGACTAGCTGAGTACGAGCAGTACTTC.

The gene calls are TRBV21-1 and TRBJ1-1; TRBD1, the table's D call, lacks a check against the DNA. TRBV21-1 is deemed a pseudogene. CDR3 length: 11 residues. The chain's CDR3 is CVSQGNTEAFF. For the CDR3, the DNA is TGTGTATCACAGGGGAACACTGAAGCTTTCTTT.

The rearrangement joins TRBV27 to TRBJ1-5, with TRBD1 matching 7 bases. V lost 5 bases and J lost 7; bases outside the gene matches: 8. Per germline, CDR1 MNHEY and CDR2 SMNVEV (reference sequence). The CDR3 consists of 14 residues. CDR3 protein: CASSLRQGWQPQHF. The CDR3 DNA reads TGTGCCAGCAGTCTACGACAGGGCTGGCAGCCCCAGCATTTT.

The V and J genes are TRBV5-6 and TRBJ2-1, with 7 bases lining up with TRBD1. Trimming took 3 bases from V and 6 from J; bases not matched to a gene: 3. CDR1 and CDR2 (germline): SGHDT, YYEEEE. There are 13 residues in the CDR3. The CDR3 here is CASSYYRGNEQFF. CDR3 nucleotide sequence: TGTGCCAGCAGCTACTACAGGGGCAATGAGCAGTTCTTC.

V is TRBV27 and J is TRBJ2-1; TRBD2 matches 13 bases. The trim removed 4 bases at V and 6 bases at J, leaving 6 bases unmatched. The CDR3 loop spans 16 amino acids. CDR1 is MNHEY, CDR2 SMNVEV, per germline (reference sequence). The CDR3 DNA is TGTGCCAGCAGTTCCGGACTAGCGGGAGTAGGCAATGAGCAGTTCTTC. Amino acid sequence: CASSSGLAGVGNEQFF.

The CDR3 DNA reads as TGTGCCAGCAGGAGGGCGGAGAACACCGGGGAGCTGTTTTTT. Its protein product is CASRRAENTGELFF. The chain is built from TRBV27 and TRBJ2-2; D is perhaps TRBD2 (5 bases). Per germline, CDR1 MNHEY and CDR2 SMNVEV (reference sequence). Trimming removed 6 bases from V and 1 base from J, with 9 bases in between. The CDR3 has 14 amino acids.

The chain couples TRBV29-1 to TRBJ2-7, with D possibly being TRBD2 (5 bases). The V end lost 4 bases, the J end lost 3 bases, and 10 bases lay between the germline ends. The germline CDR1 and CDR2 sequences are SQVTM and ANQGSEA. This CDR3 region has 12 residues. The CDR3 DNA reads as TGCAGCGTTGTAGAGGGCGTCTACGAGCAGTACTTC. This gives the protein CSVVEGVYEQYF.

The CDR3: CAWIGGQGYPPNEAFF. The CDR3 DNA reads TGTGCCTGGATTGGGGGACAGGGGTACCCTCCCAATGAAGCTTTCTTT. This sequence joins TRBV30 and TRBJ1-1, with TRBD1 matching over 10 bases. This CDR3 region has 16 residues. Looked up from germline, CDR1 is GTSNPN and CDR2 is SVGIG (reference sequence). V was clipped by 4 bases and J by 7 bases; unmatched bases: 15.